The T cell receptor beta chain described here comes from a study of blood T cell repertoires in COVID-19. Study-wide background: The samples span acute and convalescent COVID-19 from the United States, Italy and Spain.

Recruits, aged roughly 18 to 95 years, lived in 24 US areas. Cohorts were determined from participant-reported clinical history. Exposed participants encountered a COVID-19 case during the 2 weeks preceding study entry. Per the germline V gene, CDR1 is SGHVS and CDR2 is FQNEAQ. V lost 5 bases to trimming and J lost 14 bases; unmatched junction nucleotides: 17. The CDR3 contains 16 residues. Clones were read by immunoSEQ multiplex PCR, and TCRdb kept only the in-frame ones, dropping some. The sample holds 250,000 to 300,000 clones, 80% to 90% seen once. The gene calls are TRBV7-8 and TRBJ2-3; TRBD2 aligns across 12 bases. Sequences were obtained from PBMCs or T cells enriched from blood (not recorded which). The origin of this receptor is a woman aged 45-59 years who had been exposed to COVID-19. The DNA of the CDR3 is TGTGCCAGCAGCCGAACTCTAGCGGGGGGGCCAGGTAATCCGTATTTT. Its translation is CASSRTLAGGPGNPYF.